The present T cell receptor (beta chain) was sequenced within a study of Ad26.COV2.S vaccination and SARS-CoV-2 variants. Comments on this clone: Antigen: not known.

General observations from the study: People given the vaccine had a wider spike-specific TCR breadth than placebo recipients did.

Treatment denoted: around 19 received Ad26.COV2.S at low or high dose, single or two shots; about five received placebo; per-sample allocation not given. Sampling took place 63 days after the first vaccine or placebo injection. Here immunoSEQ multiplex PCR was the method, and the copy in TCRdb shows in-frame clones only, minus some. Among fewer than 900,000 clones listed, more than 70% were seen once. The ends lost 4 bases at V and 2 bases at J; junction bases unmatched: 2. The CDR3 is made up of 14 amino acids. Per the germline V gene, CDR1 is SGHTA and CDR2 is FQGNSA. V gene TRBV7-2 combines with J gene TRBJ1-3; 7 bases are shared with TRBD1. The TCR was taken from a person aged 18-65 years who received the Ad26.COV2.S COVID-19 vaccine or a placebo. Sequenced material: peripheral blood, taken in a trial of Ad26.COV2.S vaccine versus placebo. The CDR3 coding sequence is TGTGCCAGCAGCTCAGGACAGGCTGGAAACACCATATATTTT. It codes for CASSSGQAGNTIYF.